A single sample is the source of the 10 T cell receptor beta chains below, sequenced in a study of T cell clones after liver transplantation. TCRdb's table, derived via immunoSEQ multiplex PCR, lists solely in-frame clones and lacks some. Of over 50,000 clones in the sample, 65% to 85% were seen once. The sequences come from CD4+ T cells from blood, collected before liver transplant. These receptors all come from a human donor who received a liver transplant.

V and J are TRBV19 and TRBJ2-5; TRBD2 matches at 7 bases. CDR1 is LNHDA, CDR2 SQIVND, per germline (reference sequence). With 4 bases clipped from V and 2 bases from J, the junction kept 7 bases outside the gene matches. CDR3 size: 15 residues. CDR3 in amino acids: CASSRSGLVQETQYF. CDR3 nucleotides: TGTGCCAGTAGTAGATCCGGACTAGTTCAAGAGACCCAGTACTTC.

The chain links TRBV27 to TRBJ2-5; D remains ambiguous. The V and J ends lost 4 bases and 5 bases respectively, with 14 bases between them. The V gene's germline CDR1 is MNHEY and CDR2 SMNVEV (reference sequence). The CDR3 length is 14 residues. The CDR3 here is CASSSRTLGETQYF. CDR3 nucleotides: TGTGCCAGCAGTTCAAGGACCCTGGGGGAGACCCAGTACTTC.

The rearrangement links TRBV5-1 to TRBJ2-2; 9 nucleotides agree with TRBD2. Per the germline V gene, CDR1 is SGHRS and CDR2 is YFSETQ. The CDR3 totals 19 residues. V lost 1 base to trimming and J lost 0 bases; unmatched junction nucleotides: 10. CDR3 bases: TGCGCCAGCAGCTTGTATCCAGCGGGGGGACCTCCGAACACCGGGGAGCTGTTTTTT. Residues: CASSLYPAGGPPNTGELFF.

The rearrangement uses TRBV2 and TRBJ2-7; D not resolved. CDR3 length: 13 amino acids. CDR1 and CDR2 from the germline V gene are SNHLY and FYNNEI. V lost 6 bases, J lost 7 bases, and 16 bases lay in between. The CDR3 spells CASRGPEKAEQYF. DNA of the CDR3: TGTGCCAGCAGAGGACCCGAGAAGGCTGAGCAGTACTTC.

This chain links TRBV7-6 with TRBJ2-2; D unclear. This CDR3 contains 13 residues. Germline V gene data show CDR1 as SGHVS and CDR2 as FNYEAQ. Trimming shortened V by 6 bases and J by 2 bases, and 7 bases separated the two germline ends. The CDR3 reads CASRKFNTGELFF. As DNA, the CDR3 is TGTGCCAGCAGGAAATTCAACACCGGGGAGCTGTTTTTT.

This sequence joins TRBV5-4 and TRBJ2-5; D is ambiguous. This CDR3 is 14 amino acids long. From germline, CDR1 is SGHNT and CDR2 YYREEE (reference sequence). V lost 0 bases, J lost 1 base, and 7 bases lay in between. The CDR3 nucleotides read TGTGCCAGCAGCTTGGGACTGATCCAAGAGACCCAGTACTTC. This gives the protein CASSLGLIQETQYF.

The chain links TRBV7-2 to TRBJ2-3, with D uncertain. The V and J ends lost 1 base and 9 bases respectively, with 8 bases between them. Germline V CDR1 and CDR2: SGHTA, FQGNSA. The CDR3 contains 12 residues. The CDR3 region has the DNA TGTGCCAGCAGCTTAGGGGCGATAACGCAGTATTTT. The encoded protein is CASSLGAITQYF.

The V and J genes are TRBV2 and TRBJ2-3, with TRBD2 matching 8 bases. This CDR3 contains 14 residues. Germline-derived CDR1 and CDR2 are SNHLY and FYNNEI. With V trimmed by 8 bases and J by 3 bases, 7 bases remained unmatched. In DNA form, the CDR3 reads TGTGCCAGCGCCAGGGAGCGGGAGACAGATACGCAGTATTTT. This translates into CASARERETDTQYF.

The rearrangement links TRBV7-2 to TRBJ1-6; D remains unclear. V lost 1 base and J lost 7, with 11 bases in between. Per germline, CDR1 SGHTA and CDR2 FQGNSA. This CDR3 has 15 residues. The CDR3: CASSLGSGSNSPLHF. CDR3 nucleotide sequence: TGTGCCAGCAGCTTAGGTTCCGGATCCAATTCACCCCTCCACTTT.

V is TRBV6-6 and J is TRBJ2-5; D unclear. CDR1 is MNHNY and CDR2 is SVGAGI in the germline V gene (reference sequence). The V end was cut by 5 bases, the J end by 2 bases, with 12 bases between. The CDR3 length is 14 residues. The CDR3, as DNA: TGTGCCAGCAGTCTCCCCCGCGGTCAAGAGACCCAGTACTTC. Translating gives CASSLPRGQETQYF.